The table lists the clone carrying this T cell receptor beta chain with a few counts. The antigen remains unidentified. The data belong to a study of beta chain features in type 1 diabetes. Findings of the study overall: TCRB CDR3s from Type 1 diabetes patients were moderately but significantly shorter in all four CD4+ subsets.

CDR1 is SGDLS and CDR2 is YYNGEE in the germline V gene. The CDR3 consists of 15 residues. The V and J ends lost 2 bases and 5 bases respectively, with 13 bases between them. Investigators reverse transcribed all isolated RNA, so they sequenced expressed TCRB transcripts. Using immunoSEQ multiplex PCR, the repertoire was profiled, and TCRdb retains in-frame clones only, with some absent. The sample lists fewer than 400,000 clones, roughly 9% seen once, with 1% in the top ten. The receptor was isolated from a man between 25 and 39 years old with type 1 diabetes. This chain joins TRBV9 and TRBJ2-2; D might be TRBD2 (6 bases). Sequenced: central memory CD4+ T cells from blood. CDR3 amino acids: CASSVGGLGTGELFF. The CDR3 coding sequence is TGTGCCAGCAGCGTTGGAGGGCTTGGTACCGGGGAGCTGTTTTTT. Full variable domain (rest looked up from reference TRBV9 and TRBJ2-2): DSGVTQTPKHLITATGQRVTLRCSPRSGDLSVYWYQQSLDQGLQFLIQYYNGEERAKGNILERFSAQQFPDLHSELNLSSLELGDSALYFCASSVGGLGTGELFFGEGSRLTVL.